The 30 T cell receptor beta chains presented below share a single source sample, sequenced in a study of blood T cell repertoires in COVID-19. TCRdb's copy holds only in-frame clones and misses some; the assay was immunoSEQ multiplex PCR. The data hold 130,000 or so clones, with approximately 87% observed a single time. Sequencing used peripheral blood. The receptors here all came from a man aged 70-80 years with active COVID-19.

The rearrangement joins TRBV10-3 to TRBJ2-3; no firm D call. In germline, CDR1 is ENHRY, CDR2 SYGVKD. This CDR3 is built from 14 residues. V lost 4 bases and J 0 bases, leaving 8 bases between the germline ends. The CDR3 protein is CAISVGASTDTQYF. In nucleotides, the CDR3 is TGTGCCATCAGTGTCGGTGCTAGCACAGATACGCAGTATTTT.

The J gene is TRBJ1-2, the V gene TRBV20-1; D is possibly TRBD1 (5 bases). The CDR3 contains 11 residues. Germline CDR1 reads DFQATT; CDR2 reads SNEGSKA (reference sequence). V was shortened by 6 bases and J by 4 bases, with 9 bases between the two germline ends. CDR3 nucleotide sequence: TGCAGTGCCAGGGTGGGCTATGGCTACACCTTC. This sequence encodes CSARVGYGYTF.

This chain connects TRBV5-1 to TRBJ1-1; TRBD1 is a possible D gene (5 bases). Germline values: CDR1 SGHRS, CDR2 YFSETQ. V lost 2 bases to trimming and J lost 1 base, with 9 bases between them. This CDR3 is built from 14 residues. DNA of the CDR3: TGCGCCAGCAGCTTAAGCAGGGCGAACACTGAAGCTTTCTTT. Protein product: CASSLSRANTEAFF.

The rearrangement uses TRBV15 and TRBJ2-6, with D tentatively TRBD1 (6 bases). V dropped 1 base and J dropped 0 bases, with 7 bases sitting between them. Looked up from germline, CDR1 is LNHNV and CDR2 is YYDKDF (reference sequence). The CDR3 totals 16 residues. In nucleotides, the CDR3 is TGTGCCACCAGCAGAGGGGACAACTCTGGGGCCAACGTCCTGACTTTC. Translation gives CATSRGDNSGANVLTF.

The chain employs TRBV3-1 (or the pseudogene TRBV3-2) and TRBJ1-5, with unresolved D. Deletions cut 2 bases from V and 3 bases from J, with 11 bases between. Germline CDR1 is LGHDT and CDR2 is YNNKEL (reference sequence). The CDR3 has 15 amino acids. DNA of the CDR3: TGTGCCAGCAGCCAAAAGCGGACGGACAATCAGCCCCAGCATTTT. It specifies CASSQKRTDNQPQHF.

This chain links TRBV7-2 with TRBJ2-7; D perhaps matches TRBD2 (6 bases). The CDR3 spans 15 residues. Germline V gives CDR1 SGHTA, CDR2 FQGNSA. Trimming pared 4 bases from V and 0 bases from J, leaving 13 bases between. The CDR3 nucleotides are TGTGCCAGCAGCTCCCCAGGGAGGAGCTCCTACGAGCAGTACTTC. Translated, it gives CASSSPGRSSYEQYF.

This chain uses TRBV20-1 with TRBJ1-1, with D unclear. Germline loops: CDR1 DFQATT, CDR2 SNEGSKA (reference sequence). The V end lost 5 bases, the J end lost 5 bases, and 9 bases lay between the germline ends. The CDR3 covers 11 residues. The DNA of the CDR3 is TGCAGTGCTCGCCCCGGGACTGAAGCTTTCTTT. Translated: CSARPGTEAFF.

The chain is built from TRBV6-6 and TRBJ1-5; D not resolved. Looked up from germline, CDR1 is MNHNY and CDR2 is SVGAGI (reference sequence). V lost 6 bases to trimming and J lost 5 bases, with 8 bases between them. The CDR3 is made up of 12 amino acids. The CDR3 DNA sequence: TGTGCCAGCAGCCGTATAGATCAGCCCCAGCATTTT. Amino acids: CASSRIDQPQHF.

V gene TRBV2 combines with J gene TRBJ2-3, with unresolved D. CDR1 SNHLY and CDR2 FYNNEI come from the germline V gene. This CDR3 contains 15 residues. The V and J ends lost 1 base and 4 bases respectively, with 12 bases between them. DNA of the CDR3: TGTGCCAGCAGTGAAGAAGGCGGCTCCGCAGATACGCAGTATTTT. Its translation: CASSEEGGSADTQYF.

J is TRBJ2-1 and V is TRBV6-5; 12 nucleotides align to TRBD2. Trimming took 6 bases from V and 4 from J; bases not matched to a gene: 1. There are 14 residues in the CDR3. Germline V gene sequence: CDR1 MNHEY, CDR2 SVGAGI. The CDR3 region is CASRLAGGYNEQFF. The CDR3 coding sequence is TGTGCCAGCAGACTAGCGGGAGGATACAATGAGCAGTTCTTC.

CDR3 DNA sequence: TGTGCCAGCTCACCGTCCCTCCCGGGACTAGCGCCTGCTCAAGAGACCCAGTACTTC. Translation: CASSPSLPGLAPAQETQYF. This sequence joins TRBV18 and TRBJ2-5; TRBD2 matches 10 bases. The germline V gene encodes CDR1 KGHSH and CDR2 LQKENI. CDR3 length equals 19 residues. V shed 3 bases, J shed 2 bases, and the junction held 15 bases outside the gene matches.

The chain employs TRBV2 and TRBJ2-3; D is perhaps TRBD1 (5 bases). In germline, CDR1 is SNHLY, CDR2 FYNNEI. The CDR3 is made up of 13 amino acids. V was cut by 2 bases and J by 4 bases, with 7 bases left in between. CDR3 protein: CASSETGADTQYF. The CDR3 nucleotides are TGTGCCAGCAGTGAAACAGGAGCAGATACGCAGTATTTT.

The rearrangement uses TRBV28 and TRBJ2-7; 9 bases agree with TRBD1. With V trimmed by 5 bases and J by 1 base, 6 bases remained unmatched. Germline V gene sequence: CDR1 MDHEN, CDR2 SYDVKM. The CDR3 runs 15 residues. The chain's CDR3 is CASSVTGGVSYEQYF. CDR3 nucleotides: TGTGCCAGCAGTGTGACAGGGGGGGTATCCTACGAGCAGTACTTC.

This chain uses TRBV7-2 with TRBJ1-2; possibly TRBD1 for D (5 bases). CDR1 SGHTA and CDR2 FQGNSA come from the germline V gene. The CDR3 sequence is 14 residues long. V lost 1 base and J 7 bases, leaving 13 bases between the germline ends. The CDR3 loop reads CASSLEKGPRGYTF. In DNA, the CDR3 is TGTGCCAGCAGCTTAGAGAAGGGGCCCCGTGGCTACACCTTC. The variable domain in full, with the rest retrieved from reference TRBV7-2 and TRBJ1-2, is GAGVSQSPSNKVTEKGKDVELRCDPISGHTALYWYRQSLGQGLEFLIYFQGNSAPDKSGLPSDRFSAERTGGSVSTLTIQRTQQEDSAVYLCASSLEKGPRGYTFGSGTRLTVV.

The CDR3 here is CASSPRKAEEKLFF. In DNA form, the CDR3 reads TGTGCCAGCAGCCCCCGGAAGGCGGAAGAAAAACTGTTTTTT. V gene TRBV7-9 combines with J gene TRBJ1-4; D is unclear. V lost 5 bases and J lost 8, with 15 bases in between. This CDR3 has 14 residues. CDR1 and CDR2 from the germline V gene are SEHNR and FQNEAQ (reference sequence).

The gene calls are TRBV25-1 and TRBJ2-7; TRBD1 might be the D (5 bases). The CDR3 length is 11 residues. Germline V CDR1 and CDR2: MGHDK, SYGVNS. Between the trimmed V and J ends, which lost 6 bases and 3 bases, there was a span of 6 bases. CDR3: CASSDSYEQYF. For the CDR3, the DNA is TGTGCCAGCAGCGACAGCTACGAGCAGTACTTC.

The chain uses TRBV10-3 and TRBJ2-2; D is perhaps TRBD2 (6 bases). CDR3 size: 15 residues. The V end lost 4 bases, the J end lost 4 bases, and 13 bases lay between the germline ends. Germline lookup yields CDR1 ENHRY and CDR2 SYGVKD. CDR3 sequence: CAISGQGGRTGELFF. CDR3 coding DNA: TGTGCCATCAGTGGGCAGGGAGGTCGCACCGGGGAGCTGTTTTTT.

This chain joins TRBV2 and TRBJ2-4; possible D gene TRBD2, 6 bases. This CDR3 is built from 15 residues. Per germline, CDR1 SNHLY and CDR2 FYNNEI. The V and J ends lost 5 bases and 0 bases respectively, with 11 bases between them. CDR3 bases: TGTGCCAGCAGTCAGGAGGGCCTAGCCAAAAACATTCAGTACTTC. Its translation is CASSQEGLAKNIQYF.

The chain couples TRBV6-5 to TRBJ2-4; 11 nucleotides line up with TRBD1. J was trimmed by 8 bases and V by 2 bases; bases with no gene match: 5. This CDR3 is 15 amino acids long. Germline CDR1 MNHEY, CDR2 SVGAGI. The CDR3 region is CASSYPGTGGYIQYF. The CDR3 DNA is TGTGCCAGCAGTTACCCGGGGACAGGGGGGTACATTCAGTACTTC.

This clone has only one observation. The CDR3 coding sequence is TGCGCCAGCAGTGATACTAGCGGGAGGAACGAGCAGTACTTC. Translation gives CASSDTSGRNEQYF. The chain employs TRBV10-2 and TRBJ2-7, with 12 bases fitting TRBD2. Germline V gives CDR1 WSHSY, CDR2 SAAADI. The CDR3 runs to 14 residues. The V gene end was trimmed by 3 bases and the J gene end by 5 bases; junction bases not matched to a gene: 2.

There are a few counts of this clone. The J gene is TRBJ2-7, the V gene TRBV7-9; D uncertain. Germline V gives CDR1 SEHNR, CDR2 FQNEAQ (reference sequence). The V end lost 5 bases, the J end lost 0 bases, and 11 bases lay between the germline ends. CDR3 length: 14 residues. Written as DNA, the CDR3 is TGTGCCAGCAGCCCCTTCGAGAGCTCCTACGAGCAGTACTTC. Residues: CASSPFESSYEQYF.

This chain joins TRBV4-1 and TRBJ2-7; D not resolved. V was clipped by 0 bases and J by 1 base, with 13 bases between them. The CDR3 sequence is 16 residues long. CDR1 is MGHRA, CDR2 YSYEKL, per germline. CDR3 in amino acids: CASSQDLMRFSYEQYF. As DNA, the CDR3 is TGCGCCAGCAGCCAAGATCTTATGAGGTTTTCCTACGAGCAGTACTTC.

This chain joins TRBV2 and TRBJ2-3, with D perhaps matching TRBD2 (7 bases). CDR1 SNHLY and CDR2 FYNNEI come from the germline V gene. The CDR3 runs to 13 residues. Trimming took off 6 bases at V and 4 bases at J, with 11 bases between the two ends. CDR3 sequence: CASRSGGADTQYF. CDR3 DNA sequence: TGTGCCAGCAGGTCGGGGGGCGCAGATACGCAGTATTTT.

This clone appeared once. V usage is TRBV18 and J usage is TRBJ2-1, with D perhaps matching TRBD2 (7 bases). The CDR3 consists of 18 residues. V was shortened by 3 bases and J by 0 bases, with 18 bases between the two germline ends. Germline assignment: CDR1 KGHSH and CDR2 LQKENI. This chain's CDR3 is CASSPLWAGGLSYNEQFF. Here the CDR3 DNA reads TGTGCCAGCTCACCCCTTTGGGCCGGGGGGCTCTCCTACAATGAGCAGTTCTTC.

The V call is TRBV10-1, the J call TRBJ2-3; D ambiguous. Germline lookup yields CDR1 WNHNN and CDR2 SYGVQD (reference sequence). CDR3 size: 15 residues. Trimming removed 0 bases at V and 3 bases at J, with 10 bases between. The DNA of the CDR3 is TGCGCCAGCAGTGAGTCGAGAGGTGGGACAGATACGCAGTATTTT. This codes for CASSESRGGTDTQYF.

This clone has just one count. The CDR3 coding sequence is TGTGCCAGCAGTTACCCGGACAGGGTGGGAAAGACTGGAAACACCATATATTTT. Protein sequence: CASSYPDRVGKTGNTIYF. The V and J genes are TRBV6-2 or TRBV6-3 and TRBJ1-3, with TRBD1 matching over 8 bases. The CDR3 length is 18 residues. CDR1 is MNHEY, CDR2 SVGEGT, per germline. J lost 2 bases, V lost 2 bases, and 11 bases had no gene match.

This chain uses TRBV19 with TRBJ1-2; no clear D. V was cut by 7 bases and J by 7 bases, with 22 bases left in between. CDR1 and CDR2 (germline): LNHDA, SQIVND (reference sequence). CDR3 length: 15 amino acids. CDR3 residues: CASTTDFPELLGYTF. In DNA, the CDR3 is TGTGCCAGTACTACGGATTTCCCCGAACTACTTGGCTACACCTTC.

The rearrangement uses TRBV5-1 and TRBJ1-4; 10 bases match TRBD1. Germline-derived CDR1 and CDR2 are SGHRS and YFSETQ. The CDR3 has 17 amino acids. The V segment lost 4 bases and the J segment 1 base; nucleotides outside the gene matches: 7. CDR3 in amino acids: CASSLHGDRGTNEKLFF. CDR3 nucleotide sequence: TGCGCCAGCAGCCTCCATGGGGACAGGGGAACTAATGAAAAACTGTTTTTT.

This rearrangement joins TRBV15 to TRBJ1-2; a possible D gene is TRBD1 (5 bases). Germline V gives CDR1 LNHNV, CDR2 YYDKDF (reference sequence). V lost 3 bases and J 1 base, leaving 21 bases between the germline ends. The CDR3 length is 18 residues. CDR3: CATSSLSGGPHDNYGYTF. CDR3 DNA: TGTGCCACCAGCAGTTTGAGCGGGGGACCCCACGATAACTATGGCTACACCTTC.

The V gene is TRBV6-5, the J gene TRBJ2-2; possibly TRBD2 for D (6 bases). The CDR3 contains 16 residues. Per the germline V gene, CDR1 is MNHEY and CDR2 is SVGAGI. V was trimmed by 0 bases and J by 3 bases, leaving 11 bases between them. The CDR3 here is CASSYSERAYTGELFF. The CDR3 bases are TGTGCCAGCAGTTACTCTGAGCGGGCTTACACCGGGGAGCTGTTTTTT.